These 5 T cell receptor beta chains were all obtained from the same sample, sequenced in a study of T cells in Graves' hyperthyroidism and ophthalmopathy. Regions amplified from RNA transcripts were the TCR beta CDR3 regions. First-round RT-PCR with HTBI primers amplified the TCR CDR3 region. One entry per CDR3 protein results from TCRdb running MiXCR on the multiplex PCR reads. Found here are 490,000 or so distinct CDR3 sequences, over 35% of them singletons; the top ten hold about two fifths. The sample was peripheral blood or thyroid tissue (not recorded which). The receptors stem from an adult woman with Graves' disease, either hyperthyroidism or ophthalmopathy (not recorded which).

This clonotype was seen once. The V and J genes are TRBV7-6 and TRBJ1-1; 7 bases agree with TRBD1. V lost 5 bases to trimming and J lost 1 base; unmatched junction nucleotides: 7. Germline CDR1 reads SGHVS; CDR2 reads FNYEAQ. The CDR3 is made up of 15 amino acids. This chain's CDR3 is CASSGSQGENTEAFF. The CDR3 DNA is TGTGCCAGCAGCGGCTCGCAGGGGGAGAACACTGAAGCTTTCTTT.

This clonotype was observed many times. The chain is built from TRBV20-1 and TRBJ2-7; the D gene is possibly TRBD1 (6 bases). Germline CDR1 is DFQATT and CDR2 is SNEGSKA (reference sequence). This CDR3 contains 14 residues. V gave up 0 bases and J gave up 4 bases, with 13 bases separating them. CDR3 sequence (DNA): TGCAGTGCTAGAGATTCTAACAGGGTTTACGAGCAGTACTTC. Translated: CSARDSNRVYEQYF.

The sample holds one count of this clonotype. The gene calls are TRBV5-1 and TRBJ2-7; tentative D call: TRBD2 (6 bases). Per germline, CDR1 SGHRS and CDR2 YFSETQ. Trimming stripped 3 bases from V and 5 bases from J, with 21 bases between. CDR3 size: 16 residues. CDR3 DNA: TGCGCCAGCAGCTCGGGTGCGACGGGAGCTCCCGACGAGCAGTACTTC. This encodes CASSSGATGAPDEQYF. The full variable domain, its missing parts supplied by reference TRBV5-1 and TRBJ2-7, is KAGVTQTPRYLIKTRGQQVTLSCSPISGHRSVSWYQQTPGQGLQFLFEYFSETQRNKGNFPGRFSGRQFSNSRSEMNVSTLELGDSALYLCASSSGATGAPDEQYFGPGTRLTVT.

This clonotype was detected ten times or more. The chain recombines TRBV10-3 with TRBJ1-1, with a tentative D call TRBD1 (5 bases). Germline CDR1 and CDR2: ENHRY and SYGVKD. The ends were cut back, 10 bases at V and 3 bases at J, with 15 bases in the middle. The CDR3 spans 13 residues. As DNA, the CDR3 is TGTGCCACTGGGGCGAGGGAGCACACTGAAGCTTTCTTT. As protein: CATGAREHTEAFF.

The rearrangement uses TRBV7-9 and TRBJ2-3, with a tentative D call TRBD1 (5 bases). The DNA end is more similar to TRBJ2-1, so the J call may be wrong. Germline V CDR1 and CDR2: SEHNR, FQNEAQ (reference sequence). This CDR3 is 14 amino acids long. CDR3 sequence reads: CASSLSQGYNEQFF. The CDR3 nucleotides are TGTGCCAGCAGCTTATCTCAGGGTTACAATGAGCAGTTCTTC.